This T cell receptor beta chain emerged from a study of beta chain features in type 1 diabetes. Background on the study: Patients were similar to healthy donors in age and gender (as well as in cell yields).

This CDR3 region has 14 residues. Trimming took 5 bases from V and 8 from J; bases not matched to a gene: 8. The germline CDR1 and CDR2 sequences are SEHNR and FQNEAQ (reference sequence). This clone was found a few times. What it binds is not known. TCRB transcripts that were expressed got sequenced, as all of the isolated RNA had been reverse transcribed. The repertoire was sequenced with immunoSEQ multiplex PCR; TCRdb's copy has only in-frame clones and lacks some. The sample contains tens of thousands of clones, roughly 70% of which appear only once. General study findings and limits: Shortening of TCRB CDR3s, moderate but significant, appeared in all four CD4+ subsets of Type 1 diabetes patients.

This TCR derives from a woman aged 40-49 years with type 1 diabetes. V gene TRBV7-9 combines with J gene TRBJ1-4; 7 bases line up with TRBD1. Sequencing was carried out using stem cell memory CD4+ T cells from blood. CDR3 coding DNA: TGTGCCAGCAGCCCGACAGGGTCGGGAGAAAAACTGTTTTTT. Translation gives CASSPTGSGEKLFF.